This TCR beta chain was identified during a study of cytomegalovirus exposure and HLA in healthy donors. Findings and caveats of the study: Reports state that TCR beta sequences accurately predicted most subjects' HLA-A and HLA-B alleles. According to an earlier analysis, most TCR beta V segments yielded productive rearrangements about 87% or about 30% of the time.

In the PCR, 60 Vbeta and 13 Jbeta primers were used. The assay was immunoSEQ multiplex PCR, and TCRdb's table has in-frame clones only and misses some. The repertoire includes roughly 200,000 clones, roughly four fifths of them detected once, and about 0.5% sits in the top ten. Concerning this clone: The antigen remains unidentified.

This CDR3 spans 15 amino acids. The V segment lost 7 bases and the J segment 0 bases; nucleotides outside the gene matches: 9. The V gene's germline CDR1 is MDHEN and CDR2 SYDVKM. The source material was PBMCs. The J gene is TRBJ2-7, the V gene TRBV28; 7 bases match TRBD1. The sequence came from a woman aged 45-60 years in good health and CMV-seronegative. Here the CDR3 DNA reads TGTGCCAGCACTCCGGGACAGCGCTACTCCTACGAGCAGTACTTC. As protein: CASTPGQRYSYEQYF.